A selection of T cell receptor beta chains follows, all from one sample in a study of identical twins. In TCRdb, the 5' RACE reads were re-called with MiXCR into one record per CDR3 protein. This table has hundreds of thousands of distinct CDR3 sequences, approximately 8% appearing once. These same records also appear under a second study, on yellow fever vaccine responses in identical twins.

Sequenced: CD8+ T cells sorted from blood. These receptors came from a woman aged 18-29 years in good health. The CDR3 runs from the conserved cysteine through the conserved F or W. D genes are given only for firm matches. Clone size, where shown, is once, few, many, or a class for clones that have expanded.

TRBD1 | TRBJ2-1 | NA | TRBV9 | TGTGCCAGCAGCGCGCGTCCGGGACAGGGCCTCCATGAGCAGTTCTTC | CASSARPGQGLHEQFF
TRBD2 | TRBJ2-7 | many | TRBV20-1 | TGCAGTGCGCAGAGGACTAGTTACGAGCAGTACTTC | CSAQRTSYEQYF
TRBD1 | TRBJ1-1 | many | TRBV15 | TGTGCCACCAGCAGAGATCCGGACAGGGGGCACACTGAAGCTTTCTTT | CATSRDPDRGHTEAFF
TRBD2 | TRBJ2-1 | few | TRBV6-2/TRBV6-3 | TGTGCCAGCAGTTACTCGGGACTAGCCTACAATGAGCAGTTCTTC | CASSYSGLAYNEQFF
NA | TRBJ1-2 | NA | TRBV6-1 | TGTGCCAGCACCGTGACAGTAGAAGACTATGGCTACACCTTC | CASTVTVEDYGYTF
TRBD2 | TRBJ2-2 | NA | TRBV12-5 | TGTGCTAGTGGTTTCCCCGCGGGAGCGGTCACCGGGGAGCTGTTTTTT | CASGFPAGAVTGELFF
NA | TRBJ2-5 | many | TRBV15 | TGTGCCACCAGCTCCGAACCACAAGAGACCCAGTACTTC | CATSSEPQETQYF
NA | TRBJ1-4 | many | TRBV27 | TGTGCCAGCAGTGACAGCGATGAAAAACTGTTTTTT | CASSDSDEKLFF
TRBD2 | TRBJ2-5 | NA | TRBV20-1 | TGCTGTGCTAGAGATATTACTAGCGGGGGAAACCAAGAGACCCAGTACTTC | CCARDITSGGNQETQYF
TRBD1 | TRBJ1-6 | many | TRBV5-6 | TGTGCCAGCAGCCCAGGGGGTTCACCCCTCCACTTT | CASSPGGSPLHF
TRBD2 | TRBJ2-2 | many | TRBV4-1 | TGCGCCAGCAGCCAAGACCCCGGACTAGCGGGGTACCGAAACACCGGGGAGCTGTTTTTT | CASSQDPGLAGYRNTGELFF
TRBD2 | TRBJ2-1 | many | TRBV20-1 | TGCAGTGCTAGAGGAGCGGGAGGGCCGTCAATCAATGAGCAGTTCTTC | CSARGAGGPSINEQFF
NA | TRBJ1-2 | NA | TRBV9 | TGTGCCAGCAGCGGTGCGTCCGGTAGCGGACAGAACTATGGCTACACCTTC | CASSGASGSGQNYGYTF
NA | TRBJ2-1 | NA | TRBV13 | TGTGCCAGCAGCTTTATGAGCGGCGACAATGAGCAGTTCTTC | CASSFMSGDNEQFF
NA | TRBJ2-3 | NA | TRBV4-1 | TGCGCCAGCAGCCAACTTCCGCTCACCACAGATACGCAGTATTTT | CASSQLPLTTDTQYF
TRBD2 | TRBJ2-3 | many | TRBV11-1 | TGTGCCAGCAGCTTCAACGTTTTAACGGGAGGGATTAGCACAGATACGCAGTATTTT | CASSFNVLTGGISTDTQYF
NA | TRBJ2-5 | few | TRBV9 | TGTGCCAGCAGCATAACAGGGTTGCTGGAGACCCAGTACTTC | CASSITGLLETQYF
NA | TRBJ2-6 | NA | TRBV15 | TGTGCCACCAGCACCCGACAAGCTGGGGCCAACGTCCTGACTTTC | CATSTRQAGANVLTF
NA | TRBJ2-2 | few | TRBV24-1 | TGTGCCACCGCTGCCCACGCGGTCCCCGGGGAGCTGTTTTTT | CATAAHAVPGELFF
TRBD1 | TRBJ2-2 | few | TRBV3-1 | TGTGCCAGCAGCCCCGACAGGGCCGGGGAGCTGTTTTTT | CASSPDRAGELFF
NA | TRBJ1-1 | few | TRBV27 | TGTGCCAGCGGTCAGAACACTGAAGCTTTCTTT | CASGQNTEAFF
NA | TRBJ2-1 | many | TRBV12-3/TRBV12-4 | TGTGCCCGATCTACCGCCCTAGGTGAGCAGTTCTTC | CARSTALGEQFF
TRBD2 | TRBJ2-1 | few | TRBV4-1 | TGCGCCAGCAGCCTACGAGCGGGAGGCGGCAATGAGCAGTTCTTC | CASSLRAGGGNEQFF
NA | TRBJ2-2 | NA | TRBV7-9 | TGTGCCTGCAGCCTGGGCGGGGAGCTGTTTTTT | CACSLGGELFF
TRBD1 | TRBJ2-7 | few | TRBV2 | TGTGCCAGCAGGGCGGACAGGGGCATACCGAGCTCCTACGAGCAGTACTTC | CASRADRGIPSSYEQYF
TRBD2 | TRBJ2-2 | few | TRBV3-1 | TGTGCCAGCAGCCCACGGGGCCTAGCGGGGAAGTTTGGAAAGCTGTTTTTT | CASSPRGLAGKFGKLFF
NA | TRBJ2-7 | few | TRBV20-1 | TGCAGTGCTAGAGAGGGGGTCCTCGAGCAGTACTTC | CSAREGVLEQYF
NA | TRBJ1-5 | few | TRBV20-1 | TGCAGCCCGGGCGGGGACCGTAATCAGCCCCAGCATTTT | CSPGGDRNQPQHF
NA | TRBJ2-2 | few | TRBV5-1 | TGCGCCAGCAGCTTGAAAGGTGCCGGGGAGCTGTTTTTT | CASSLKGAGELFF
NA | TRBJ2-1 | few | TRBV7-9 | TGTGCCAGCAGCTTGTGGCCCTACAATGAGCAGCTCTTC | CASSLWPYNEQLF
NA | TRBJ2-1 | few | TRBV6-5 | TGTGCCAGCAGTTATTATTGGACAGACTACAATGAGCAGTTCTTC | CASSYYWTDYNEQFF
TRBD2 | TRBJ2-3 | few | TRBV28 | TGTGCCAGCAGTTTCCTGCGGGGGGTGAGGACAGATACGCAGTATTTT | CASSFLRGVRTDTQYF
NA | TRBJ2-6 | NA | TRBV12-3/TRBV12-4 | TGTGCCAGCAGTGGACCAGGGATCTCTGGGGCCAACGTCCTGACTTTC | CASSGPGISGANVLTF
TRBD1 | TRBJ2-1 | many | TRBV12-3/TRBV12-4 | TGTGCCAGCACCCTTGACCAGGGGGCAAAGGAGCAGTTCTTC | CASTLDQGAKEQFF
NA | TRBJ2-2 | NA | TRBV2 | TGTGCCAGCAGTGTCCCGAGGGGGGCGAACACCGGGGAGCTGTTTTTT | CASSVPRGANTGELFF
NA | TRBJ2-7 | many | TRBV20-1 | TGCAGTGCTAGAGATTCCGGGAGTGGGTACGAGCAGTACTTC | CSARDSGSGYEQYF
NA | TRBJ2-1 | many | TRBV29-1 | TGCAGCGTTGAAGGCGCGTTCGGTGGGCAGTTCTTC | CSVEGAFGGQFF
TRBD1 | TRBJ1-1 | NA | TRBV4-1 | TGCGCCAGCAGCCAGGCAGGGGGGGGGGTCACTGAAGCTTTCTTT | CASSQAGGGVTEAFF
TRBD2 | TRBJ2-3 | many | TRBV12-3/TRBV12-4 | TGTGCCAGCAGCCGAGGACTAGGTTCAGATACGCAGTATTTT | CASSRGLGSDTQYF
NA | TRBJ2-5 | few | TRBV27 | TGTGCCAGCAGTGAAAGCAGGGTTCGGGAGACCCAGTACTTC | CASSESRVRETQYF
TRBD2 | TRBJ2-1 | many | TRBV5-1 | TGCGCCAGCAGCCCCGACCCTGGCGGGAGTAACCACAATGAGCAGTTCTTC | CASSPDPGGSNHNEQFF
NA | TRBJ2-5 | NA | TRBV7-9 | TGTGCCAGCACCCTGGACCAAAGGTCTCTAGAGACCCAGTACTTC | CASTLDQRSLETQYF
NA | TRBJ1-2 | many | TRBV4-1 | TGCGCCAGCAGCCAAAGGGATTCGGTTGGCTACACCTTC | CASSQRDSVGYTF
NA | TRBJ2-2 | NA | TRBV20-1 | TGCAGTGCTAGATTCCTTACCGGGGAGCTGTTTTTT | CSARFLTGELFF
TRBD1 | TRBJ1-2 | many | TRBV29-1 | TGCAGCGCCACAGGGGAATTTGGCTACACCTTC | CSATGEFGYTF
NA | TRBJ1-2 | NA | TRBV18 | TGTGCCAGCTCACGTCGCCCCCGGGCCCCAGGTCCTAACTATGGCTACACCTTC | CASSRRPRAPGPNYGYTF
NA | TRBJ2-7 | few | TRBV13 | TGTGCCAGCAGCTCAACAGGGATAGACTACGAGCAGTACTTC | CASSSTGIDYEQYF
TRBD1 | TRBJ2-7 | NA | TRBV4-1 | TGCGCCAGCAGCCAAGTGGACAGGGGGTCATACGAGCAGTACTTC | CASSQVDRGSYEQYF
NA | TRBJ1-1 | NA | TRBV4-1 | TGCGCCAGCAGCCGAGGCAGGGGAGGGAACACTGAAGCTTTCTTT | CASSRGRGGNTEAFF
TRBD1 | TRBJ2-3 | few | TRBV13 | TGTGCCAGCAGCACCAGGACAGGGAGCACAGATACGCAGTATTTT | CASSTRTGSTDTQYF
NA | TRBJ2-4 | many | TRBV3-1 | TGTGCCAGCAGTGCCAGGGTGGACGGTACTACAAGGGCCAAAAACATTCAGTACTTC | CASSARVDGTTRAKNIQYF
NA | TRBJ2-5 | NA | TRBV4-1 | TGCGCCAGCAGCCAAGATGCGGGTGCGGGGGAGACCCAGTACTTC | CASSQDAGAGETQYF
NA | TRBJ1-1 | many | TRBV7-2 | TGTGCCAGCAGCCCCCACAGTTTTAAGGACACTGAAGCTTTCTTT | CASSPHSFKDTEAFF
NA | TRBJ2-1 | many | TRBV12-3/TRBV12-4 | TGTGCCAGCAGTTTCCAAGCGAGGGAGCAGTTCTTC | CASSFQAREQFF
NA | TRBJ1-4 | NA | TRBV6-5 | TGTGCCACCCTTCTGGGGGAAAAACTGTTTTTT | CATLLGEKLFF
NA | TRBJ1-4 | many | TRBV14 | TGTGCCAGCAGCCAAGATCTGGTGGTAGTAGGAACAGATAATGAAAAACTGTTTTTT | CASSQDLVVVGTDNEKLFF
NA | TRBJ2-1 | NA | TRBV5-2 | TGTGCCAGCCACGGGCAGCACAATGAGCAGTTCTTC | CASHGQHNEQFF
TRBD1 | TRBJ1-1 | NA | TRBV4-1 | TGCGCCAGCAGCCCGGACAGGACCAACACTGAAGCTTTCTTT | CASSPDRTNTEAFF
TRBD2 | TRBJ2-2 | NA | TRBV12-5 | TGTGCTAGTGGTTTGCCTCCGGGGACTAGGGGATCTGGGGAGCTGTTTTTT | CASGLPPGTRGSGELFF